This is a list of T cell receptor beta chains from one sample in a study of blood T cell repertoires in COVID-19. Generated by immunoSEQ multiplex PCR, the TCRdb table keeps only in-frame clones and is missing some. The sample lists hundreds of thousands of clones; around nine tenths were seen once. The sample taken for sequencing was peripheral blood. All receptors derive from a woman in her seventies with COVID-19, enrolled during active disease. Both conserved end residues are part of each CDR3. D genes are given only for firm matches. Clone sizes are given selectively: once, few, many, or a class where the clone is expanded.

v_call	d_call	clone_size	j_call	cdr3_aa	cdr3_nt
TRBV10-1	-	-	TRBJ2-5	CASIRGTGLETQYF	TGCGCCAGCATCCGCGGCACAGGGCTGGAGACCCAGTACTTC
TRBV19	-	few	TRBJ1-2	CASSIFGRGYGYTF	TGTGCCAGTAGTATATTCGGCAGAGGCTATGGCTACACCTTC
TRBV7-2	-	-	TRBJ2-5	CASSSTLGADETQYF	TGTGCCAGCAGCTCTACTCTAGGGGCGGACGAGACCCAGTACTTC
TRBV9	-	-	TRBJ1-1	CASSVAQNTEAFF	TGTGCCAGCAGCGTAGCACAAAACACTGAAGCTTTCTTT
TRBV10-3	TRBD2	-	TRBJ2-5	CAISGGGAGGVRSAQYF	TGTGCCATCAGTGGTGGAGGAGCGGGGGGGGTCCGCTCGGCCCAGTACTTC
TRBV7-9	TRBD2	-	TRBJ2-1	CASSLARLAGGFLNEQFF	TGTGCCAGCAGCTTAGCGCGGCTAGCGGGGGGGTTTTTGAATGAGCAGTTCTTC
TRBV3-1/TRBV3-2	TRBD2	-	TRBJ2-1	CASSQVAGGLEQFF	TGTGCCAGCAGCCAAGTGGCGGGAGGCCTTGAGCAGTTCTTC
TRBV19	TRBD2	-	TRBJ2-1	CASSIVALAGGRNEQFF	TGTGCCAGTAGTATAGTGGCACTAGCGGGGGGGAGGAATGAGCAGTTCTTC
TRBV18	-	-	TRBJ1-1	CASSDLGENTEAFF	TGTGCCAGCTCCGACCTCGGAGAGAACACTGAAGCTTTCTTT
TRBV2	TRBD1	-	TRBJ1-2	CASSESGTGAYGYTF	TGTGCCAGCAGTGAATCCGGGACAGGAGCTTATGGCTACACCTTC
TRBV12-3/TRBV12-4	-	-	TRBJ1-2	CASSPRVNAGYTF	TGTGCCAGCAGTCCGCGGGTCAACGCAGGCTACACCTTC
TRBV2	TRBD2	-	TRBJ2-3	CASEGRAGGPDTQYF	TGTGCCAGCGAGGGAAGAGCGGGAGGCCCAGATACGCAGTATTTT
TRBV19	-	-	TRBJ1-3	CASSTFGNTIYF	TGTGCCAGTAGTACATTTGGAAACACCATATATTTT
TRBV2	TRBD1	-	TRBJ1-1	CASSTGGTTEAFF	TGTGCCAGCAGTACAGGGGGGACGACTGAAGCTTTCTTT
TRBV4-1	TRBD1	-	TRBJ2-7	CASSLLTGTWYEQYF	TGCGCCAGCAGCCTACTGACAGGGACGTGGTACGAGCAGTACTTC
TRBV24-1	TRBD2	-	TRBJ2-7	CATSAPTAGGYEQYF	TGTGCCACCAGTGCCCCGACCGCGGGAGGCTACGAGCAGTACTTC
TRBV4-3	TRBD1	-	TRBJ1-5	CASSQDIGTGNQPQHF	TGCGCCAGCAGCCAAGATATAGGGACAGGGAATCAGCCCCAGCATTTT
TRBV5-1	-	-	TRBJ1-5	CASSSEGERNQPQHF	TGCGCCAGCAGCTCTGAAGGGGAACGCAATCAGCCCCAGCATTTT
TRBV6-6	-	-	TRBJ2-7	CASSYSSGASEQYF	TGTGCCAGCAGTTACTCGTCAGGGGCGAGCGAGCAGTACTTC
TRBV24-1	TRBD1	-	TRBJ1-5	CATSDSGQGVPQHF	TGTGCCACCAGTGACTCTGGACAGGGGGTGCCCCAGCATTTT
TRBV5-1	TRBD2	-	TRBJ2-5	CASSSGTSGAKETQYF	TGCGCCAGCAGCTCTGGGACTAGCGGGGCCAAAGAGACCCAGTACTTC
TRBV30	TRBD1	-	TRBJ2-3	CACSGTGWLDTQYF	TGTGCCTGTTCGGGGACAGGGTGGTTAGATACGCAGTATTTT
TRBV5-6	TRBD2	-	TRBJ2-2	CASSLTPGGNTGELFF	TGTGCCAGCAGCTTGACCCCGGGGGGGAACACCGGGGAGCTGTTTTTT
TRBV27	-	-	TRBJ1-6	CASSLSFRDRSPLHF	TGTGCCAGCAGTTTATCGTTCAGGGATCGGTCACCCCTCCACTTT
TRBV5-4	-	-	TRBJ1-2	CASSLDIYGYTF	TGTGCCAGCAGCTTGGACATCTATGGCTACACCTTC
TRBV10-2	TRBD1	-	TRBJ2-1	CASSAGQAGTGKDEQFF	TGCGCCAGCAGTGCGGGACAAGCCGGGACAGGGAAGGATGAGCAGTTCTTC
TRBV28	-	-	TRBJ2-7	CASSWGNTYEQYF	TGTGCCAGCAGTTGGGGCAATACCTACGAGCAGTACTTC
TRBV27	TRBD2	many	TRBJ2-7	CASRLLAASYEQYF	TGTGCCAGCAGACTACTAGCGGCCTCCTACGAGCAGTACTTC
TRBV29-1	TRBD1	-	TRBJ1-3	CSVEDRQGANTIYF	TGCAGCGTTGAAGATCGACAGGGAGCAAACACCATATATTTT
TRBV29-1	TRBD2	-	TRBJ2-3	CSAVGLAGTDTQYF	TGCAGCGCTGTGGGACTAGCGGGGACAGATACGCAGTATTTT
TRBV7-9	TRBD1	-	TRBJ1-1	CASSSGTGLTEAFF	TGTGCCAGCAGTTCCGGGACAGGGTTGACTGAAGCTTTCTTT
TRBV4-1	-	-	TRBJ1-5	CASSQEMFTGQPQHF	TGCGCCAGCAGCCAAGAGATGTTCACAGGTCAGCCCCAGCATTTT
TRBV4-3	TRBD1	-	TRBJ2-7	CASSQGPGTGTYEQYF	TGCGCCAGCAGCCAAGGACCCGGGACAGGGACCTACGAGCAGTACTTC
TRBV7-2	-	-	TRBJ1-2	CASSLASRRGYTF	TGTGCCAGCAGCTTAGCGAGTCGGCGGGGCTACACCTTC
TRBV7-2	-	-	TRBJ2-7	CASSLVGGYEQYF	TGTGCCAGCAGCTTAGTAGGGGGCTACGAGCAGTACTTC
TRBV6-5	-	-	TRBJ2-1	CASSSTTPRSYNEQFF	TGTGCCAGCAGTTCTACTACTCCCCGCTCCTACAATGAGCAGTTCTTC
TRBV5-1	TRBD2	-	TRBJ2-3	CASRLAGEADTQYF	TGCGCCAGCCGCCTAGCGGGGGAGGCAGATACGCAGTATTTT
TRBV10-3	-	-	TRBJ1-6	CAISESQDSPLHF	TGTGCCATCAGTGAGTCGCAGGATTCACCCCTCCACTTT
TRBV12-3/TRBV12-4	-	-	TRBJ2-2	CASRLLNTGELFF	TGTGCCAGCAGATTACTTAACACCGGGGAGCTGTTTTTT
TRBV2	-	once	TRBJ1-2	CASSEQGGGYTF	TGTGCCAGCAGTGAACAGGGAGGTGGCTACACCTTC
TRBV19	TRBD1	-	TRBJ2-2	CASSVKQGAGELFF	TGTGCCAGTAGTGTAAAACAGGGGGCCGGGGAGCTGTTTTTT
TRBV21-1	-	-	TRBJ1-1	CASSTDRGWTEAFF	TGTGCCAGCAGCACGGACAGGGGATGGACTGAAGCTTTCTTT
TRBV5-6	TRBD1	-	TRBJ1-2	CASSPGTVPSNYGYTF	TGTGCCAGCAGCCCGGGGACAGTCCCCTCTAACTATGGCTACACCTTC
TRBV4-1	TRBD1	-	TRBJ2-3	CASSHTLGQLNTDTQYF	TGCGCCAGCAGCCATACCTTGGGACAGCTTAACACAGATACGCAGTATTTT
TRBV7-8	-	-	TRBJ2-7	CASSMGHIRVYEQYF	TGTGCCAGCAGCATGGGCCATATAAGAGTCTACGAGCAGTACTTC
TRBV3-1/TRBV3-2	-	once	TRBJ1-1	CASSLKIPGSEAFF	TGTGCCAGCAGCCTAAAGATTCCAGGGTCAGAGGCTTTCTTT
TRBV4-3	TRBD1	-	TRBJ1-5	CASSHGQGGEPQHF	TGCGCCAGCAGCCACGGACAGGGGGGGGAGCCCCAGCATTTT
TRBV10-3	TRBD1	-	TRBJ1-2	CAISDWDSPTLWGYTF	TGTGCCATCAGTGATTGGGACAGCCCAACCCTGTGGGGCTACACCTTC
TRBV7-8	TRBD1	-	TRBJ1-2	CASSPGTGVGYGYTF	TGTGCCAGCAGCCCGGGGACAGGGGTGGGCTATGGCTACACCTTC
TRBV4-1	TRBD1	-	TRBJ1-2	CASSQEDRGLGYTF	TGCGCCAGCAGCCAAGAGGACAGGGGGCTTGGCTACACCTTC
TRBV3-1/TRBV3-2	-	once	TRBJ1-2	CASSPRGEGYGYTF	TGTGCCAGCAGCCCACGTGGGGAGGGGTATGGCTACACCTTC
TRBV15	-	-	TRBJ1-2	CATSREKGVGYGYTF	TGTGCCACCAGCAGAGAAAAAGGGGTAGGCTATGGCTACACCTTC
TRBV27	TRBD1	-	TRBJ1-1	CASSIRDRRGNTEAFF	TGTGCCAGCAGTATCCGGGACAGGAGGGGCAACACTGAAGCTTTCTTT
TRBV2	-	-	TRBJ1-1	CASSASHTVNTEAFF	TGTGCCAGCAGTGCGTCCCACACCGTGAACACTGAAGCTTTCTTT
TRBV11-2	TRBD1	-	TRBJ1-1	CASRRPGTGGVTEAFF	TGTGCCAGCAGACGTCCCGGGACAGGGGGAGTCACTGAAGCTTTCTTT
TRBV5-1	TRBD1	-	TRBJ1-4	CASSPNAQGAGEKLFF	TGCGCCAGCAGCCCCAACGCCCAGGGGGCTGGAGAAAAACTGTTTTTT